The next 27 T cell receptor beta chains were all read from a single sample in a study of T cells in Graves' hyperthyroidism and ophthalmopathy (dated by TCRdb to between 2019 and 2020). The method behind the library was multiplex PCR. The sequencer was an Illumina HiSeq 2000. TCR beta CDR3 regions were amplified from RNA transcripts. The first round of RT-PCR for the TCR CDR3 was performed with the HTBI primer set and the Qiagen OneStep RT-PCR kit. TCRdb applied fastp at Q25 and MiXCR to the public reads, then kept only in-frame beta chains. Rows with one shared CDR3 protein collapse into an entry with the most common genes and DNA. Within this sample are roughly 720,000 distinct CDR3 sequences, with around 15% of them counted one time only. Roughly a sixth of the sample is in the top ten clones. The sample consisted of blood. The receptor set was obtained from a man aged 45-65 years with Graves' hyperthyroidism.

The chain employs TRBV20-1 and TRBJ1-3; TRBD1 might be the D (6 bases). Germline loops: CDR1 DFQATT, CDR2 SNEGSKA (reference sequence). CDR3 size: 11 residues. The CDR3 DNA reads TGCAGCACAGGGACGGGAAACACCATATATTTT. Translation: CSTGTGNTIYF.

This clonotype was counted many times. V is TRBV7-2 and J is TRBJ2-3; 9 bases are shared with TRBD2. In germline, CDR1 is SGHTA, CDR2 FQGNSA. The CDR3 is 17 residues long. V trimming: 3 bases; J trimming: 0 bases; junction bases outside the gene matches: 7. The CDR3 coding sequence is TGTGCCAGCAGCTTCCGGACTAGCGTTCCTAGCACAGATACGCAGTATTTT. As protein: CASSFRTSVPSTDTQYF. The complete variable domain, with remaining parts taken from reference TRBV7-2 and TRBJ2-3, reads GAGVSQSPSNKVTEKGKDVELRCDPISGHTALYWYRQSLGQGLEFLIYFQGNSAPDKSGLPSDRFSAERTGGSVSTLTIQRTQQEDSAVYLCASSFRTSVPSTDTQYFGPGTRLTVL.

This clonotype was seen only a few times. The chain uses TRBV10-1 and TRBJ1-4; TRBD1 matches at 8 bases. The CDR3 totals 16 residues. Germline assignment: CDR1 WNHNN and CDR2 SYGVQD (reference sequence). J gave up 3 bases and V 0 bases, and 3 bases lay outside the gene matches. CDR3 sequence: CASSESVDRANEKLFF. The CDR3 DNA sequence: TGCGCCAGCAGTGAGTCGGTGGACAGGGCTAATGAAAAACTGTTTTTT.

This chain links TRBV6-1 with TRBJ2-1, with D perhaps TRBD2 (5 bases). Germline values: CDR1 MNHNS, CDR2 SASEGT. With 6 bases removed from V and 3 bases from J, the gap between germline ends came to 15 bases. The CDR3 length is 15 residues. The CDR3 DNA is TGTGCCAGCAGCGTAAGCGGATTAAACTACAATGAGCAGTTCTTC. It translates to CASSVSGLNYNEQFF.

This clonotype was picked up a small number of times. J is TRBJ1-6 and V is TRBV6-1; D is possibly TRBD1 (5 bases). The V gene lost 5 bases and the J gene lost 9 bases, with 11 bases spanning the gap. CDR3 size: 13 residues. CDR1 MNHNS and CDR2 SASEGT come from the germline V gene. The CDR3: CASSYSGRSPLHF. CDR3 bases: TGTGCCAGCAGTTATTCAGGGCGTTCACCCCTCCACTTT.

This clonotype was counted only a few times. It may be a read error: a sequence one base away is much more abundant. In this CDR3 the conserved last residue, phenylalanine or tryptophan, is missing, so a read error is likely. V gene TRBV5-1 combines with J gene TRBJ2-7; D is perhaps TRBD1 (8 bases). The CDR3 has 14 residues. The germline V and J ends were trimmed by 2 bases and 2 bases, with 11 bases remaining between them. Germline V CDR1 and CDR2: SGHRS, YFSETQ. As DNA, the CDR3 is TGCGCCAGCAGCTTACAGGGGGGGCCCTACGAGCAGTACTCC. Translating gives CASSLQGGPYEQYS.

Ten or more counts support this clonotype. This sequence joins TRBV6-1 and TRBJ1-6, with 8 positions matching TRBD1. This CDR3 has 14 residues. The germline CDR1 and CDR2 sequences are MNHNS and SASEGT. Germline trimming cut 5 bases from V and 9 bases from J; bases unmatched to any gene: 6. The CDR3 DNA is TGTGCCAGCAGTAACAGGGGGAGTTTTTCACCCCTCCACTTT. Its protein is CASSNRGSFSPLHF.

In this sample, this clonotype turned up many times. A clone one base away is much larger, so this may be a read error. The rearrangement links TRBV3-1 to TRBJ1-1; D remains unclear. Trimming stripped 1 base from V and 0 bases from J, with 3 bases between. Per germline, CDR1 LGHDT and CDR2 YNNKEL (reference sequence). The length of the CDR3 is 13 residues. CDR3 DNA: TGTGCCAGCAGCCAAGCAGTGAACACTGAAGCTTTCTTT. Protein: CASSQAVNTEAFF.

This clonotype came up a few times. The V call is TRBV28, the J call TRBJ2-7; D gene ambiguous. The V gene lost 7 bases and the J gene lost 0 bases, with 10 bases spanning the gap. The CDR3 covers 13 residues. The V gene's germline CDR1 is MDHEN and CDR2 SYDVKM. The DNA of the CDR3 is TGTGCCAGCAAGTGGTTTAACTCCTACGAGCAGTACTTC. Amino acid sequence: CASKWFNSYEQYF.

This clonotype was observed a handful of times. V gene TRBV27 combines with J gene TRBJ2-2; the D gene is possibly TRBD2 (6 bases). V lost 1 base and J lost 6, with 15 bases in between. Germline assignment: CDR1 MNHEY and CDR2 SMNVEV (reference sequence). This CDR3 contains 16 residues. CDR3 bases: TGTGCCAGCAGTTTATTAGCGGAGGGAAACTCCGGGGAGCTGTTTTTT. Protein product: CASSLLAEGNSGELFF.

Ten or more counts support this clonotype. This sequence joins TRBV6-2 or TRBV6-3 and TRBJ1-5; D may be TRBD1 (5 bases). Trimming took off 5 bases at V and 6 bases at J, with 17 bases between the two ends. The CDR3 length is 15 residues. Looked up from germline, CDR1 is MNHEY and CDR2 is SVGEGT. This CDR3 reads CASSLNRYGGQPQHF. CDR3 nucleotides: TGTGCCAGCAGTCTAAACAGGTACGGCGGTCAGCCCCAGCATTTT.

This clonotype occurred many times. This chain links TRBV12-3 or TRBV12-4 with TRBJ2-2, with D tentatively TRBD1 (6 bases). This CDR3 spans 14 amino acids. V lost 5 bases and J 4 bases, leaving 11 bases between the germline ends. CDR3 nucleotide sequence: TGTGCCAGCAGTCAGGACAGTTCCACCGGGGAGCTGTTTTTT. This encodes CASSQDSSTGELFF.

This clonotype was seen at least ten times. This sequence joins TRBV2 and TRBJ2-1; no clear D. This CDR3 is built from 15 residues. Germline loops: CDR1 SNHLY, CDR2 FYNNEI. Trimming took off 2 bases at V and 1 base at J, with 9 bases between the two ends. CDR3 DNA sequence: TGTGCCAGCAGTGAAAGGGCAGCGTCCTACAATGAGCAGTTCTTC. It specifies CASSERAASYNEQFF.

This clonotype was detected many times. This chain links TRBV6-1 with TRBJ1-1; D is perhaps TRBD1 (6 bases). The germline gives CDR1 MNHNS, CDR2 SASEGT. The CDR3 extends over 14 amino acids. V gave up 5 bases and J gave up 4 bases, with 14 bases separating them. CDR3 residues: CASSQSGEGTEAFF. The DNA of the CDR3 is TGTGCCAGCAGTCAATCAGGGGAGGGCACTGAAGCTTTCTTT.

The J gene is TRBJ1-1, the V gene TRBV9; D is unresolved. In germline, CDR1 is SGDLS, CDR2 YYNGEE. Deletions cut 2 bases from V and 3 bases from J, with 11 bases between. The CDR3 is 14 residues long. The CDR3: CASSVSGGYTEAFF. The CDR3 DNA reads TGTGCCAGCAGCGTGAGTGGCGGGTACACTGAAGCTTTCTTT.

Of note for this clonotype: This may arise from a read error, as a much more abundant clone is one base away. The chain carries TRBV30 and TRBJ2-7; D not certain. Between the trimmed V and J ends, which lost 3 bases and 6 bases, there was a span of 18 bases. Germline V gene sequence: CDR1 GTSNPN, CDR2 SVGIG (reference sequence). The CDR3 runs to 14 residues. The CDR3 nucleotides read TGTGCCTGGAGCGACTGTGGCGCTTCTTCCGAGCAGTACTTC. It specifies CAWSDCGASSEQYF.

This clonotype was counted many times. The chain links TRBV7-8 to TRBJ2-7; 9 nucleotides agree with TRBD2. The CDR3 runs 15 residues. With 5 bases clipped from V and 2 bases from J, the junction kept 7 bases outside the gene matches. Per germline, CDR1 SGHVS and CDR2 FQNEAQ. The CDR3 loop is CASSLSGSSTYEQYF. As DNA, the CDR3 is TGTGCCAGCAGCCTTAGCGGGAGCTCAACCTACGAGCAGTACTTC.

The chain couples TRBV5-1 to TRBJ1-2; no definite D call. From germline, CDR1 is SGHRS and CDR2 YFSETQ. The length of the CDR3 is 17 residues. V lost 4 bases and J 1 base, leaving 20 bases between the germline ends. CDR3 nucleotides: TGCGCCAGCAGCAATTATCTCACTTGGGAAAATAACTATGGCTACACCTTC. It encodes CASSNYLTWENNYGYTF.

The chain couples TRBV19 to TRBJ1-5; a possible D gene is TRBD1 (5 bases). The CDR3 loop spans 15 amino acids. V lost 6 bases and J 4 bases, leaving 16 bases between the germline ends. Germline V gives CDR1 LNHDA, CDR2 SQIVND (reference sequence). CDR3 residues: CASRDGARGNQPQHF. The CDR3 bases are TGTGCCAGTAGGGATGGGGCCCGAGGTAATCAGCCCCAGCATTTT.

This clonotype came up many times. The chain uses TRBV11-2 and TRBJ2-5; D ambiguous. With 3 bases removed from V and 2 bases from J, the gap between germline ends came to 10 bases. Germline V gene lookup returns CDR1 SGHAT and CDR2 FQNNGV. The CDR3 has 14 residues. This CDR3 is CASSFSPDQETQYF. The CDR3 nucleotides read TGTGCCAGCAGCTTCTCCCCAGATCAAGAGACCCAGTACTTC. The full variable domain, in which reference TRBV11-2 and TRBJ2-5 provide the parts outside the CDR3, is EAGVAQSPRYKIIEKRQSVAFWCNPISGHATLYWYQQILGQGPKLLIQFQNNGVVDDSQLPKDRFSAERLKGVDSTLKIQPAKLEDSAVYLCASSFSPDQETQYFGPGTRLLVL.

The chain recombines TRBV12-3 or TRBV12-4 with TRBJ2-7; TRBD1 matches 12 bases. This CDR3 has 14 residues. V was clipped by 6 bases and J by 4 bases; unmatched bases: 4. CDR3 sequence reads: CASRGTGGWYEQYF. CDR3 bases: TGTGCCAGCAGAGGGACAGGGGGCTGGTACGAGCAGTACTTC.

There are a few counts of this clonotype. CDR3 DNA: TGTGCCAGCAGCCACGGGCCGTCCACTGGGGCCAACGTCCTGACTTTC. Its translation is CASSHGPSTGANVLTF. This chain connects TRBV3-1 to TRBJ2-6, with D hard to call. The length of the CDR3 is 16 residues. Trimming took off 3 bases at V and 2 bases at J, with 11 bases between the two ends. From germline, CDR1 is LGHDT and CDR2 YNNKEL (reference sequence). Full variable domain (rest looked up from reference TRBV3-1 and TRBJ2-6): DTAVSQTPKYLVTQMGNDKSIKCEQNLGHDTMYWYKQDSKKFLKIMFSYNNKELIINETVPNRFSPKSPDKAHLNLHINSLELGDSAVYFCASSHGPSTGANVLTFGAGSRLTVL.

This clonotype occurred many times. The chain links TRBV6-1 to TRBJ1-2; D uncertain. Trimming stripped 6 bases from V and 2 bases from J, with 4 bases between. This CDR3 has 11 amino acids. CDR1 and CDR2 from the germline V gene are MNHNS and SASEGT. The CDR3 DNA reads TGTGCCAGCAGGGAGAACTATGGCTACACCTTC. This codes for CASRENYGYTF.

This clonotype has just a few counts. The gene calls are TRBV7-6 and TRBJ1-1, with TRBD1 matching over 7 bases. The trim removed 3 bases at V and 5 bases at J, leaving 12 bases unmatched. The CDR3 loop spans 16 amino acids. Germline lookup yields CDR1 SGHVS and CDR2 FNYEAQ. The CDR3 sequence: CASSLRAGGIWTEAFF. CDR3 DNA: TGTGCCAGCAGCTTGAGGGCAGGGGGTATTTGGACTGAAGCTTTCTTT.

This clonotype came up many times. The V and J genes are TRBV7-2 and TRBJ2-5; 7 bases match TRBD2. CDR1 is SGHTA, CDR2 FQGNSA, per germline. Unmatched junction bases numbered 10, after V lost 5 bases and J lost 1 base. CDR3 length equals 16 residues. CDR3 in DNA: TGTGCCAGCAGCAGACCCCCGGGCGGGGGCCAAGAGACCCAGTACTTC. Encoded protein: CASSRPPGGGQETQYF.

This clonotype was seen at least ten times. This sequence joins TRBV11-2 and TRBJ2-1; TRBD2 matches 9 bases. Germline CDR1 reads SGHAT; CDR2 reads FQNNGV. The length of the CDR3 is 18 residues. V trimming: 2 bases; J trimming: 6 bases; junction bases outside the gene matches: 14. The CDR3 loop reads CASSLLRMIAGVFNEQFF. As DNA, the CDR3 is TGTGCCAGCAGCTTATTAAGGATGATAGCGGGAGTTTTCAATGAGCAGTTCTTC.

J is TRBJ1-5 and V is TRBV6-1, with 9 bases lining up with TRBD1. CDR3 size: 15 residues. V gave up 6 bases and J gave up 6 bases; unmatched junction bases: 9. Germline CDR1 and CDR2: MNHNS and SASEGT. This chain's CDR3 is CASSPYRGLGQPQHF. The DNA for the CDR3 is TGTGCCAGCAGCCCCTACAGGGGGCTTGGTCAGCCCCAGCATTTT.